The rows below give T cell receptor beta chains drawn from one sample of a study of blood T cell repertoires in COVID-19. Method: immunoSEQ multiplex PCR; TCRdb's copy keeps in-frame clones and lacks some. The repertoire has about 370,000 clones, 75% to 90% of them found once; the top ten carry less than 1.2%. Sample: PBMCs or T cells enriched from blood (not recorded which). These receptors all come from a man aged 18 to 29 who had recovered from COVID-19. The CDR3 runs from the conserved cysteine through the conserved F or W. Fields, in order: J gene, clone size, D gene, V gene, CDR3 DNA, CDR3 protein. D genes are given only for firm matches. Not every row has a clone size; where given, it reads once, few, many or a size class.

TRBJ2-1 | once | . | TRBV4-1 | TGCGCCAGCAACTGGCGGGAAGAAAACTACAATGAGCAGTTCTTC | CASNWREENYNEQFF
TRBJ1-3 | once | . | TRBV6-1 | TGTGCCAGCAGTGAAGGCCACAGCCCAAACACCATATATTTT | CASSEGHSPNTIYF
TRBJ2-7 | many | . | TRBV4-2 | TGTGCCAGCAGCCAAGAAACTGACAGCTCCTACGAGCAGTACTTC | CASSQETDSSYEQYF
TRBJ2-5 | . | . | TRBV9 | TGTGCCAGCATCACGAGGGGGGAGACCCAGTACTTC | CASITRGETQYF
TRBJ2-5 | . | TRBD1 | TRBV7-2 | TGTGCCAGCAGCTTAAGTCTGACAGGGGGATCGTTGGGAGGGACCCAGTACTTC | CASSLSLTGGSLGGTQYF
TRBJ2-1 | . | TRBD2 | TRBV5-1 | TGCGCCAGCAGCCGAAATAGCGGGAGGGCCCCCTACAATGAGCAGTTCTTC | CASSRNSGRAPYNEQFF
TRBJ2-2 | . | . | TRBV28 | TGTGCCAGCATACCCTACAGGGCAGGAGGTAGCGGGGAGCTGTTTTTT | CASIPYRAGGSGELFF
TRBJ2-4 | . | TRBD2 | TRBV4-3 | TGCGCCAGCAGCCAAGATGGGATAGCGGGCGCCAAAAACATTCAGTACTTC | CASSQDGIAGAKNIQYF
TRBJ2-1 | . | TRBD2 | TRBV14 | TGTGCCAGCAGCCAAGATTTGTCTAGCGGGAGTGCAATGGTCAACAATGAGCAGTTCTTC | CASSQDLSSGSAMVNNEQFF
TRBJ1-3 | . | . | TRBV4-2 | TGTGCCAGCAGCCAAGCAGGAGGAGGTGGAAACACCATATATTTT | CASSQAGGGGNTIYF
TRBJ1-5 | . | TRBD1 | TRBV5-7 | TGTGCCAGCAGCCCTAGGGATAGCGGGACAGGGCTCAATCAGCCCCAGCATTTT | CASSPRDSGTGLNQPQHF
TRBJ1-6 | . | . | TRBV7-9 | TGTGCCAGCAGCTTAGATGGCGGTAGTAATTCACCCCTCCACTTT | CASSLDGGSNSPLHF
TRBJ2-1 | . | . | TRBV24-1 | TGTGCCACCAGAGACGTGGAGGATGAGCAGTTCTTC | CATRDVEDEQFF
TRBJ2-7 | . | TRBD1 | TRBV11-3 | TGTGCCAGCAGCCCCAGGGGGTCGGGTGAGCAGTACTTC | CASSPRGSGEQYF
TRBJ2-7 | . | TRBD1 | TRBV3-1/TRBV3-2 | TGTGCCAGCAGCCAGCCAGGGACAGGGAGGGATGAGCAGTACTTC | CASSQPGTGRDEQYF
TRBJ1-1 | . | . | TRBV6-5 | TGTGCCAGCAGGCTAGGGAGATTGAACACTGAAGCTTTCTTT | CASRLGRLNTEAFF
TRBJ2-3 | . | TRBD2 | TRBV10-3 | TGTGCCATCGCGGCTAGCGGCTCTCTTAGCGGGGCAGATACGCAGTATTTT | CAIAASGSLSGADTQYF
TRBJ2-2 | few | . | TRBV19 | TGTGCCAGTAGTATGTGGTTGGGTCCAGACCCACGGGGGTTGAACACCGGGGAGCTGTTTTTT | CASSMWLGPDPRGLNTGELFF
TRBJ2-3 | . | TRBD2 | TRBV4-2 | TGTGCCAGCAGCCAAAGGGTAGCGGGAGGATTAACAGATACGCAGTATTTT | CASSQRVAGGLTDTQYF
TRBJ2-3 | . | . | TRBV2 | TGTGCCAGCAGTGAGGTTCGGGAAGATACGCAGTATTTT | CASSEVREDTQYF
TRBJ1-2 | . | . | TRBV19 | TGTGCCAGTAGTGAGACAGACGGTCTCTATGGCTACACCTTC | CASSETDGLYGYTF
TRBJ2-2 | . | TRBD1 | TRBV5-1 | TGCGCCAGCAGCTTGGGACAGGGTACCGGGGAGCTGTTTTTT | CASSLGQGTGELFF
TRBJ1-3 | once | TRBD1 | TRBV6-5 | TGTGCCAGCAGTCCACAGGGGGGGATTGGAAACACCATATATTTT | CASSPQGGIGNTIYF
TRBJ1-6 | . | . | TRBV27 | TGTGCCAGCAGTCCGAGGGGACATCTAAATTCACCCCTCCACTTT | CASSPRGHLNSPLHF
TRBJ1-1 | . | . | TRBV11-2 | TGTGCCAGCAGCTCGGACATTAACACTGAAGCTTTCTTT | CASSSDINTEAFF
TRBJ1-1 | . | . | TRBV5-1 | TGCGCCAGCAGCTCGCCGGGGGGAGCAAACACTGAAGCTTTCTTT | CASSSPGGANTEAFF
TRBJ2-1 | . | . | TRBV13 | TGTGCCAGCAGCCTAAATGAGGCCGAGCAGTTCTTC | CASSLNEAEQFF
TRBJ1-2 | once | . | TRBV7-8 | TGTGCCAGCAAGGGAGTAGGGGAGGAATATAGGGCTAACTATGGCTACACCTTC | CASKGVGEEYRANYGYTF
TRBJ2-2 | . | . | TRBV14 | TGTGCCAGCAGCAATCAGAACACCGGGGAGCTGTTTTTT | CASSNQNTGELFF
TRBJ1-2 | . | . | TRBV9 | TGTGCCAGCAGCGCCGTCGGGGTCGGCCATGGCTACACCTTC | CASSAVGVGHGYTF
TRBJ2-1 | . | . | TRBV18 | TGTGCCAGCTCACCCTCTCAGTTATCCTACAATGAGCAGTTCTTC | CASSPSQLSYNEQFF